This T cell receptor beta chain was identified in a study of blood T cell repertoires in COVID-19. Across the study: Specimens from acute and convalescent COVID-19 originated in the United States, Italy and Spain.

With 5 bases clipped from V and 0 bases from J, the junction kept 8 bases outside the gene matches. This CDR3 is built from 16 residues. Germline-derived CDR1 and CDR2 are MDHEN and SYDVKM. Clones were read by immunoSEQ multiplex PCR, and TCRdb kept only the in-frame ones, dropping some. Among roughly 250,000 clones, under 90% were seen once, and the ten largest hold around 3.2%. V gene TRBV28 combines with J gene TRBJ2-7; 9 bases align to TRBD1. Sequenced material: peripheral blood. This receptor was taken from an older woman with active or convalescent COVID-19. In DNA, the CDR3 is TGTGCCAGCAGTCCAACGGACAGGGGTTACTCCTACGAGCAGTACTTC. Its translation: CASSPTDRGYSYEQYF.